This T cell receptor (beta chain) was captured in a study of patients and donors after allogeneic stem cell transplantation. The sample holds one count of this clonotype. TCRdb recomputed calls from the RT-PCR reads with MiXCR, one row per CDR3 protein. The sample records about 410,000 distinct CDR3 sequences, 15% to 20% being singletons. Trimming cost V 2 bases and J 8 bases, with 7 bases left between them. In germline, CDR1 is LNHDA, CDR2 SQIVND (reference sequence). The CDR3 has 11 amino acids. The sample was blood, either unsorted or a sorted T cell fraction (not recorded which). V gene TRBV19 combines with J gene TRBJ2-7; no clear D. The clonotype originates from a human donor who was either an allogeneic HSCT recipient or a stem cell or donor lymphocyte infusion donor (not recorded which). It is not recorded whose cells these are; they may come from a transplant donor. CDR3 nucleotides: TGTGCCAGTAGTATATTTGGCCAGCAGTACTTC. Amino acids: CASSIFGQQYF.